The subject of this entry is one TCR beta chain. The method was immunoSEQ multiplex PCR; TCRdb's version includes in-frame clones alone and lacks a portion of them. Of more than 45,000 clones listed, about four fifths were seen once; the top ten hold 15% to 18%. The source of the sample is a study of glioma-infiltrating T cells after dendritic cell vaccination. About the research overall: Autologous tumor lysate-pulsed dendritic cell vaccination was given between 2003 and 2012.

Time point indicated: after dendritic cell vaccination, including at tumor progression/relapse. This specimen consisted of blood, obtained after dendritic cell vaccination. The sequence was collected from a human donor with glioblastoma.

The CDR3, as DNA: TGCGCCAGCAGCCTGAAACTCGGACTAGCGGGGGATGAGCAGTACTTC. This translates into CASSLKLGLAGDEQYF. The chain has TRBV5-1 and TRBJ2-7; 13 bases are shared with TRBD2. The CDR3 spans 16 residues. With 4 bases clipped from V and 7 bases from J, the junction kept 11 bases outside the gene matches. Germline CDR1 SGHRS, CDR2 YFSETQ.